These T cell receptor beta chains were read from a single sample in a study of molecular identifiers for immune sequencing clone quantification. MiXCR, run by TCRdb on the PCR reads, gives a single entry per CDR3 protein. The table records over 600,000 distinct CDR3 sequences, less than 20% of them present only once. Sequenced sample: naive CD8+ T cells from blood, with Jurkat cell RNA spiked in. The receptor source for this set is a human donor in good health. Some libraries in this study had Jurkat cell RNA spiked in. Both conserved end residues are part of each CDR3. The order of the fields is V gene, clone size, D gene, J gene, CDR3 DNA, CDR3 protein. D genes are given only for firm matches. Clone size, where shown, is once, few, many, or a class for clones that have expanded.

v_gene: TRBV9
abundance: many
d_gene: -
j_gene: TRBJ2-3
CDR3nt: TGTGCCAGCAGCCACGCCCGCGGAGCACATGGGGCAGATACGCAGTATTTT
CDR3aa: CASSHARGAHGADTQYF

v_gene: TRBV29-1
abundance: many
d_gene: -
j_gene: TRBJ2-7
CDR3nt: TGCAGCGTTTCTGACAGCTACGAGCAGTACTTC
CDR3aa: CSVSDSYEQYF

v_gene: TRBV28
abundance: many
d_gene: -
j_gene: TRBJ2-1
CDR3nt: TGTGCCAGCAGCTGGGACAAGAGCTCCTACAATGAGCAGTTCTTC
CDR3aa: CASSWDKSSYNEQFF

v_gene: TRBV30
abundance: few
d_gene: -
j_gene: TRBJ2-1
CDR3nt: TGTGCCTGGAAGGAAGCGGGCAATGAGCAGTTCTTC
CDR3aa: CAWKEAGNEQFF

v_gene: TRBV6-5
abundance: many
d_gene: -
j_gene: TRBJ2-3
CDR3nt: TGTGCCAGCAGTTACGCCAGCACAGATACGCAGTATTTT
CDR3aa: CASSYASTDTQYF

v_gene: TRBV30
abundance: many
d_gene: -
j_gene: TRBJ1-2
CDR3nt: TGTGCCTGGAGTAACGTGAAGGATGGCTACACCTTC
CDR3aa: CAWSNVKDGYTF

v_gene: TRBV6-2/TRBV6-3
abundance: many
d_gene: -
j_gene: TRBJ1-5
CDR3nt: TGTGCCAGCAGTCCCGACAGATACAATCAGCCCCAGCATTTT
CDR3aa: CASSPDRYNQPQHF

v_gene: TRBV7-9
abundance: many
d_gene: -
j_gene: TRBJ2-3
CDR3nt: TGTGCCACGGACGAGGAGATGACAGATACGCAGTATTTT
CDR3aa: CATDEEMTDTQYF

v_gene: TRBV4-2
abundance: -
d_gene: -
j_gene: TRBJ2-1
CDR3nt: TGTGCCAGCAGCCATCCCCTTGTAGAGAGCTCCTACAATGCGCAGTTCTTC
CDR3aa: CASSHPLVESSYNAQFF

v_gene: TRBV12-3/TRBV12-4
abundance: many
d_gene: -
j_gene: TRBJ2-5
CDR3nt: TGTGCCAGCAATCCGGGAGCTAGCGAGACCCAGTACTTC
CDR3aa: CASNPGASETQYF

v_gene: TRBV3-2
abundance: -
d_gene: -
j_gene: TRBJ2-7
CDR3nt: TGTGCCAGCAGCCTTATCAAAGGGTCCCGGGACAGGTACGAGCAGTACTTC
CDR3aa: CASSLIKGSRDRYEQYF

v_gene: TRBV5-1
abundance: many
d_gene: TRBD2
j_gene: TRBJ2-5
CDR3nt: TGCGCCAGCAGTTGGACTAGCGGGGAGACCCAGTACTTC
CDR3aa: CASSWTSGETQYF

v_gene: TRBV6-5
abundance: -
d_gene: -
j_gene: TRBJ1-2
CDR3nt: TGTGCCAGCAGTTATACGGGCGGGACGGACTATGGCTACACCTTC
CDR3aa: CASSYTGGTDYGYTF

v_gene: TRBV7-2
abundance: -
d_gene: TRBD1
j_gene: TRBJ2-2
CDR3nt: TGTGCCAGCAGCTCAATGGGACAGGGGATCACCGGGGAGCTGTTTTTT
CDR3aa: CASSSMGQGITGELFF

v_gene: TRBV2
abundance: many
d_gene: -
j_gene: TRBJ2-3
CDR3nt: TGTGCCAGCCAGATCGGGCCCCAGGCCCGTCCGGATACGCAGTATTTT
CDR3aa: CASQIGPQARPDTQYF

v_gene: TRBV2
abundance: few
d_gene: -
j_gene: TRBJ2-1
CDR3nt: TGTGCCAGCAGTGAGTTTGATCGGGGGTTTGAGCAGTTCTTC
CDR3aa: CASSEFDRGFEQFF

v_gene: TRBV6-2/TRBV6-3
abundance: -
d_gene: TRBD2
j_gene: TRBJ2-1
CDR3nt: TGTGCCAGCAGACGGTCGACTAGCGGGAGCTCCTACAATGAGCAGTTCTTC
CDR3aa: CASRRSTSGSSYNEQFF

v_gene: TRBV11-2
abundance: many
d_gene: -
j_gene: TRBJ2-3
CDR3nt: TGTGCCAGCAGCGATTGGGGAGATACGCAGTATTTT
CDR3aa: CASSDWGDTQYF

v_gene: TRBV10-1
abundance: many
d_gene: -
j_gene: TRBJ2-2
CDR3nt: TGCGCCAGCAGTGAGTCCACGGGGTTGGAGCTGTTTTTT
CDR3aa: CASSESTGLELFF

v_gene: TRBV6-5
abundance: -
d_gene: -
j_gene: TRBJ1-1
CDR3nt: TGTGCCAGCAGTTACTCTTACCCGGACACTGAAGCTCTCTTT
CDR3aa: CASSYSYPDTEALF

v_gene: TRBV9
abundance: few
d_gene: -
j_gene: TRBJ1-2
CDR3nt: TGTGCCAGCAGCCCCGTCCAAGGGGGCTACACCTTC
CDR3aa: CASSPVQGGYTF

v_gene: TRBV2
abundance: few
d_gene: TRBD2
j_gene: TRBJ2-1
CDR3nt: TGTGCCAGCAGTGTGAAGCGGGGGGTTTACAATGAGCAGTTCTTC
CDR3aa: CASSVKRGVYNEQFF

v_gene: TRBV20-1
abundance: few
d_gene: -
j_gene: TRBJ2-5
CDR3nt: TGCAGTGCTAGAGAGGGGGGCCCCGGGGGGTTCCAAGAGACCCAGTACTTC
CDR3aa: CSAREGGPGGFQETQYF

v_gene: TRBV4-1
abundance: many
d_gene: -
j_gene: TRBJ2-1
CDR3nt: TGCGCCAGCAGCCAAGCAGGAAATGAGCAGTTCTTC
CDR3aa: CASSQAGNEQFF

v_gene: TRBV7-9
abundance: few
d_gene: -
j_gene: TRBJ2-2
CDR3nt: TGTGCCAGCAGTCAGAGAACTAGTCCCGGGGAGCTGTTTTTT
CDR3aa: CASSQRTSPGELFF

v_gene: TRBV7-8
abundance: many
d_gene: -
j_gene: TRBJ1-5
CDR3nt: TGTGCCAGCAGCTTAAAAGGAGCTAGGGTAGTAAATCAGCCCCAGCATTTT
CDR3aa: CASSLKGARVVNQPQHF

v_gene: TRBV5-6
abundance: -
d_gene: -
j_gene: TRBJ2-7
CDR3nt: TGTGCCAGCAGCTCCGGTGGAGGTTACACCTACGAGCAGTACTTC
CDR3aa: CASSSGGGYTYEQYF

v_gene: TRBV12-3/TRBV12-4
abundance: many
d_gene: -
j_gene: TRBJ2-2
CDR3nt: TGTGCCAGCACCCTAGCGCCGAACACCGGGGAGCTGTTTTTT
CDR3aa: CASTLAPNTGELFF

v_gene: TRBV27
abundance: -
d_gene: TRBD1
j_gene: TRBJ1-1
CDR3nt: TGTGCCAGCAGTTTTGGCAGGGGGTTTACTGAAGCTTTCTTT
CDR3aa: CASSFGRGFTEAFF

v_gene: TRBV12-3/TRBV12-4
abundance: many
d_gene: -
j_gene: TRBJ2-2
CDR3nt: TGTGCCAGCAGTTTAACCACCCAAAGTGTCATCCGTTACACCGGGGAGCTGTTTTTT
CDR3aa: CASSLTTQSVIRYTGELFF

v_gene: TRBV6-5
abundance: many
d_gene: -
j_gene: TRBJ2-2
CDR3nt: TGTGCCAGCAGGCCCGCCGTGAACACCGGGGAGCTGTTTTTT
CDR3aa: CASRPAVNTGELFF

v_gene: TRBV7-6
abundance: -
d_gene: TRBD2
j_gene: TRBJ2-7
CDR3nt: TGTGCCAGCAGCATCAATATAGCGGGGAACGAGCAGTACTTC
CDR3aa: CASSINIAGNEQYF

v_gene: TRBV20-1
abundance: few
d_gene: TRBD1
j_gene: TRBJ2-7
CDR3nt: TGCAGTGCTAGAGTTAGGGACAGGGTCGAGGCCGAGCAGTACTTC
CDR3aa: CSARVRDRVEAEQYF

v_gene: TRBV11-3
abundance: -
d_gene: -
j_gene: TRBJ2-1
CDR3nt: TGTGCCAGCAGCTTGGGGACTGTAAACTACAATGAGCAGTTCTTC
CDR3aa: CASSLGTVNYNEQFF

v_gene: TRBV20-1
abundance: few
d_gene: TRBD2
j_gene: TRBJ2-1
CDR3nt: TGCAGTGCTAGAGATCCGGGTAGCGGGGGGGCCGTTGAGCAGTTCTTC
CDR3aa: CSARDPGSGGAVEQFF

v_gene: TRBV6-2/TRBV6-3
abundance: many
d_gene: -
j_gene: TRBJ1-1
CDR3nt: TGTGCCAGCACCGAAGGGGGTTCCACTGAAGCTTTCTTT
CDR3aa: CASTEGGSTEAFF

v_gene: TRBV27
abundance: many
d_gene: TRBD2
j_gene: TRBJ2-7
CDR3nt: TGTGCCAGCAGGACACCGGGACTAGGCTACGAGCAGTACTTC
CDR3aa: CASRTPGLGYEQYF

v_gene: TRBV9
abundance: many
d_gene: -
j_gene: TRBJ1-1
CDR3nt: TGTGCCAGCAGCGTAGAGGCCCCCACAGGGCTCCCAGCTTTCTTT
CDR3aa: CASSVEAPTGLPAFF

v_gene: TRBV4-1
abundance: many
d_gene: -
j_gene: TRBJ1-4
CDR3nt: TGCGCCAGCAGCCAAGAACAGCCAAACCCCAATGAAAAACTGTTTTTT
CDR3aa: CASSQEQPNPNEKLFF

v_gene: TRBV6-5
abundance: many
d_gene: -
j_gene: TRBJ2-1
CDR3nt: TGTGCCAGCGGGAGGAATGAGCAGTTCTTC
CDR3aa: CASGRNEQFF

v_gene: TRBV23-1
abundance: -
d_gene: TRBD1
j_gene: TRBJ2-1
CDR3nt: TGCGCCAGCAGTCAATCGAGGGACAGGGATAACAGTGAGCAGTTCTTC
CDR3aa: CASSQSRDRDNSEQFF

v_gene: TRBV28
abundance: many
d_gene: TRBD1
j_gene: TRBJ2-3
CDR3nt: TGTGCCAGCAGTTTGCCTACAGGGGGCGGGACAGATACGCAGTATTTT
CDR3aa: CASSLPTGGGTDTQYF

v_gene: TRBV28
abundance: many
d_gene: TRBD2
j_gene: TRBJ2-7
CDR3nt: TGTGCCAGCAGTTTGTTGACTAGCGGGAGTGTTTACGAGCAGTACTTC
CDR3aa: CASSLLTSGSVYEQYF

v_gene: TRBV12-3/TRBV12-4
abundance: many
d_gene: TRBD1
j_gene: TRBJ1-2
CDR3nt: TGTGCCAGCAGGAGGGGGCAGGGCTATGGCTACACCTTC
CDR3aa: CASRRGQGYGYTF

v_gene: TRBV23-1
abundance: many
d_gene: -
j_gene: TRBJ2-5
CDR3nt: TGCGCCAGCAGTCAATCCTGCCTAATACATGAGACCCAGTACTTC
CDR3aa: CASSQSCLIHETQYF

v_gene: TRBV19
abundance: -
d_gene: -
j_gene: TRBJ2-2
CDR3nt: TGTGCCAGTAGTGGGCAGGGGAGCGACGGGGAGCTGTTTTTT
CDR3aa: CASSGQGSDGELFF

v_gene: TRBV6-2/TRBV6-3
abundance: many
d_gene: -
j_gene: TRBJ2-7
CDR3nt: TGTGCCAGCGCGGCCTACGAGCAGTACTTC
CDR3aa: CASAAYEQYF

v_gene: TRBV6-2/TRBV6-3
abundance: many
d_gene: TRBD2
j_gene: TRBJ2-7
CDR3nt: TGTGCCAGCAGCCAAGGGGCTAGCGGAAGCTACGAGCAGTACTTC
CDR3aa: CASSQGASGSYEQYF

v_gene: TRBV7-7
abundance: many
d_gene: -
j_gene: TRBJ2-3
CDR3nt: TGTGCTAGCAGCCCGTCAAGGAGGGGACGGGTGACAGATACGCAGTATTTT
CDR3aa: CASSPSRRGRVTDTQYF

v_gene: TRBV7-2
abundance: many
d_gene: -
j_gene: TRBJ2-3
CDR3nt: TGTGCCAGCAGCGGGTTCCTGGGGGATACGCAGTATTTT
CDR3aa: CASSGFLGDTQYF

v_gene: TRBV27
abundance: -
d_gene: -
j_gene: TRBJ2-7
CDR3nt: TGTGCCAGCGCTCCGGGATACTCCTACGAGCAGTACTTC
CDR3aa: CASAPGYSYEQYF

v_gene: TRBV6-5
abundance: many
d_gene: TRBD1
j_gene: TRBJ2-7
CDR3nt: TGTGCCAGCAGTTACCTGGGACAGGGCTACGAGCAGTACTTC
CDR3aa: CASSYLGQGYEQYF

v_gene: TRBV4-3
abundance: many
d_gene: TRBD2
j_gene: TRBJ2-1
CDR3nt: TGCGCCAGCAGCCAAGGAGGCGGGAGATCATGGGATGAGCAGTTCTTC
CDR3aa: CASSQGGGRSWDEQFF

v_gene: TRBV6-5
abundance: many
d_gene: -
j_gene: TRBJ1-4
CDR3nt: TGTGCCAGCAGTTACTCTAGCTACTCTGAAAAACTGTTTTTT
CDR3aa: CASSYSSYSEKLFF

v_gene: TRBV6-6
abundance: -
d_gene: TRBD1
j_gene: TRBJ2-7
CDR3nt: TGTGCCAGCAAGAAACAGGGGAACCACGAGCAGTACTTC
CDR3aa: CASKKQGNHEQYF

v_gene: TRBV28
abundance: few
d_gene: TRBD1
j_gene: TRBJ2-1
CDR3nt: TGTGCCAGCAGTGCACGACAGGGATCCCCCTACAATGAGCAGTTCTTC
CDR3aa: CASSARQGSPYNEQFF